One and the same sample provided the 12 T cell receptor beta chains below, sequenced in a study of a mutant IDH1 vaccine in newly diagnosed glioma (dated by TCRdb to 2020 to 2023). Receptor amplification or capture employed the immunoSEQ multiplex PCR assay. This is the immuneACCESS table as TCRdb keeps it, with only in-frame sequences that have V and J called. A part of the clones is gone; compared with another copy, unresolved V genes explain less than half, and the rest is unexplained. The sample table holds some 56,000 clones, of which around three quarters were seen once. The ten most abundant clones make up 5% to 6.5% of the sample. Which antigens these TCRs recognize remains unknown. The intended sense of this specimen's time point label: week 47, end of study. A 20-mer mutant IDH1 peptide at 300 micrograms in Montanide made up each vaccine dose, which was injected subcutaneously together with topical imiquimod.

The sequenced sample was PBMCs, obtained from a glioma patient whose treatment included an IDH1 peptide vaccine. These receptors came from a man in his fifties or sixties with glioma.

The chain carries TRBV7-3 and TRBJ1-2, with D perhaps matching TRBD1 (6 bases). In germline, CDR1 is SGHTA, CDR2 FQGTGA. The CDR3 extends over 13 amino acids. Trimming removed 5 bases from V and 2 bases from J, with 9 bases in between. For the CDR3, the DNA is TGTGCCAGCAGCCGGGACAAGAACTATGGCTACACCTTC. The encoded protein is CASSRDKNYGYTF.

The chain joins TRBV6-1 to TRBJ2-1, with D perhaps matching TRBD2 (6 bases). The CDR3 covers 15 residues. Trimming took off 7 bases at V and 0 bases at J, with 13 bases between the two ends. The germline CDR1 and CDR2 sequences are MNHNS and SASEGT. The CDR3 here is CASMGRGSSYNEQFF. The CDR3 DNA sequence: TGTGCCAGCATGGGGCGGGGTAGCTCCTACAATGAGCAGTTCTTC.

This chain uses TRBV28 with TRBJ2-1, with D possibly being TRBD1 or TRBD2 (5 bases each). The CDR3 is made up of 16 amino acids. The V gene lost 4 bases and the J gene lost 4 bases, with 17 bases spanning the gap. Germline lookup yields CDR1 MDHEN and CDR2 SYDVKM. The CDR3 loop reads CASSSPGTLIYNEQFF. CDR3 nucleotide sequence: TGTGCCAGCAGTTCACCCGGGACCTTGATTTACAATGAGCAGTTCTTC. The variable domain in full, completed from reference TRBV28 and TRBJ2-1, reads DVKVTQSSRYLVKRTGEKVFLECVQDMDHENMFWYRQDPGLGLRLIYFSYDVKMKEKGDIPEGYSVSREKKERFSLILESASTNQTSMYLCASSSPGTLIYNEQFFGPGTRLTVL.

This chain links TRBV6-6 with TRBJ1-6; D unresolved. Germline CDR1 and CDR2: MNHNY and SVGAGI (reference sequence). CDR3 length: 15 amino acids. Trimming left V 6 bases short and J 9 bases short, with 18 bases between. The CDR3 sequence: CASSRAFRHSSPLHF. CDR3 in DNA: TGTGCCAGCAGCCGGGCTTTTCGCCACAGTTCACCCCTCCACTTT.

There are a few counts of this clone. The rearrangement links TRBV29-1 to TRBJ2-3; D remains ambiguous. Trimming took 8 bases from V and 3 from J, leaving 6 bases between them. Germline assignment: CDR1 SQVTM and CDR2 ANQGSEA. CDR3 length equals 10 residues. CDR3 nucleotide sequence: TGCAGCACGCTTACAGATACGCAGTATTTT. Translation: CSTLTDTQYF.

This clone appeared a few times. The chain couples TRBV4-2 to TRBJ1-2; TRBD1 matches 8 bases. Germline assignment: CDR1 LGHNA and CDR2 YNFKEQ. The CDR3 contains 17 residues. The trim removed 0 bases at V and 8 bases at J, leaving 14 bases unmatched. CDR3: CASSQDGLESGGEGYTF. Written as DNA, the CDR3 is TGTGCCAGCAGCCAAGATGGGTTGGAGTCAGGGGGCGAAGGCTACACCTTC.

The J gene is TRBJ1-2, the V gene TRBV7-2; TRBD1 matches at 12 bases. Germline loops: CDR1 SGHTA, CDR2 FQGNSA. The CDR3 runs to 16 residues. After removal of 5 bases from V and 3 bases from J, the junction contained 7 bases not matched to a gene. The CDR3 loop reads CASSPQGTGGYYGYTF. The CDR3 DNA is TGTGCCAGCAGCCCCCAGGGGACAGGGGGCTACTATGGCTACACCTTC.

This clone showed up just a few times. This CDR3 is CASSLVGQITDTQYF. In nucleotides, the CDR3 is TGCGCCAGCAGCTTGGTAGGACAGATAACAGATACGCAGTATTTT. This chain links TRBV5-1 with TRBJ2-3, with D possibly TRBD1 on 6 matching bases. The CDR3 covers 15 residues. Trimming pared 0 bases from V and 3 bases from J, leaving 11 bases between. Germline V gene data show CDR1 as SGHRS and CDR2 as YFSETQ. Based on the CDR3 plus reference TRBV5-1 and TRBJ2-3, the full variable domain is KAGVTQTPRYLIKTRGQQVTLSCSPISGHRSVSWYQQTPGQGLQFLFEYFSETQRNKGNFPGRFSGRQFSNSRSEMNVSTLELGDSALYLCASSLVGQITDTQYFGPGTRLTVL.

This clone was detected only a few times. The rearrangement uses TRBV5-1 and TRBJ1-1; D uncertain. This CDR3 comprises 12 residues. V was clipped by 4 bases and J by 8 bases, with 12 bases between them. Germline V CDR1 and CDR2: SGHRS, YFSETQ. For the CDR3, the DNA is TGCGCCAGCAGCCCCCAAGGGTTGGAAGCTTTCTTT. The encoded protein is CASSPQGLEAFF.

CDR3 DNA sequence: TGTGCCAGCAGCCAAGTTTGGACAGGGGACTCCTACGAGCAGTACTTC. Translation gives CASSQVWTGDSYEQYF. The chain couples TRBV4-2 to TRBJ2-7, with 9 bases aligning to TRBD1. Germline trimming cut 1 base from V and 0 bases from J; bases unmatched to any gene: 4. Germline V gene data show CDR1 as LGHNA and CDR2 as YNFKEQ. This CDR3 has 16 amino acids.

With regard to this clone: This sample includes further DNA sequences coding for the same CDR3. V gene TRBV15 combines with J gene TRBJ2-3; D remains unclear. The germline gives CDR1 LNHNV, CDR2 YYDKDF (reference sequence). Between the trimmed V and J ends, which lost 0 bases and 5 bases, there was a span of 3 bases. This CDR3 region has 12 residues. CDR3 sequence (DNA): TGTGCCACCAGCAGAGATCAAGATACGCAGTATTTT. Translation gives CATSRDQDTQYF.

The chain joins TRBV19 to TRBJ1-2; possibly TRBD1 for D (6 bases). The CDR3 length is 12 residues. Per germline, CDR1 LNHDA and CDR2 SQIVND (reference sequence). Trimming removed 7 bases at V and 8 bases at J, with 14 bases between. The CDR3 sequence: CASTSGGRGYTF. The CDR3 DNA sequence: TGTGCCAGTACCTCGGGGGGCCGGGGCTACACCTTC.